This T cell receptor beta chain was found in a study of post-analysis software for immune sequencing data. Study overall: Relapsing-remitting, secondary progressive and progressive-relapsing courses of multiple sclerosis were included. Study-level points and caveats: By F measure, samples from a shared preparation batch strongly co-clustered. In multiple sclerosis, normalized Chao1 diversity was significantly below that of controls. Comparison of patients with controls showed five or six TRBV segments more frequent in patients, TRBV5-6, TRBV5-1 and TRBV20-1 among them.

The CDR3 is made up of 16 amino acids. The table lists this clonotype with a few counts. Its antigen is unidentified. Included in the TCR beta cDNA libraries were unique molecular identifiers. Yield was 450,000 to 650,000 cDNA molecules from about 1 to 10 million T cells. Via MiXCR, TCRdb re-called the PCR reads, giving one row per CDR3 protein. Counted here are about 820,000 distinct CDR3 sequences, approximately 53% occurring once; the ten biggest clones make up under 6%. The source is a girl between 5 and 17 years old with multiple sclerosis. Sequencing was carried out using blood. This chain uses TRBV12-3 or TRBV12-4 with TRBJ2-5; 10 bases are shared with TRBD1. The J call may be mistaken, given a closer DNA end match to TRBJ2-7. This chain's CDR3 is CASSPLSGTGVGEQYF. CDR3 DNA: TGTGCCAGCAGTCCCCTTTCCGGGACAGGGGTTGGCGAGCAGTACTTC.